This section outlines one TCR beta chain sequence together with its context. Which antigen it targets is not known. The record has no base qualities; no much larger clone is one base away. TCRbeta CDR3 regions were amplified from genomic DNA by means of the immunoSEQ Assay, a bias-controlled multiplex PCR. Concerning the study's data processing: Within the assay, amplification of reference gene primers was used to estimate how many nucleated cells each sample contained. To quantify the absolute abundance of each unique TCRbeta CDR3 rearrangement, sequence reads were collapsed and filtered. Productive Simpson clonality was computed per sample as the square root of Simpson's diversity index over productive rearrangements. TCRdb took this table from immuneACCESS and kept in-frame rearrangements with V and J called. Such tables lack part of the clones; where checked against another copy, unresolved V genes explain under half of the gap, and the rest is unexplained. That table furnishes V, J and clone size, whereas the DNA furnished D and trimming. This sample has about 19,000 clones in its table, and around 87% of those were observed once. More than 9.5% of the sample is in the top ten clones.

This sample was included in a study of blood T cell repertoires in COVID-19 (dated by TCRdb to between 2020 and 2021). Background on the whole study: Collaborator samples came from the United States, Italy and Spain and covered acute and convalescent phases of COVID-19. A freely available public database, intended as a resource for researchers studying the immune response to SARS-CoV-2, is where the repertoires were released. The samples were drawn from two sources: the first 160 participants of the ongoing ImmuneRACE study, and approximately 1,300 subjects contributed by 6 global collaborators. The material from the prospective study consisted of cDNA or gDNA derived from T cells, B-cell-depleted T cells, or PBMCs. The dataset comprised deeply sampled blood TCRbeta repertoires from subjects exposed to, actively infected with, or recovered from COVID-19. The sample metadata nearly always contained a de-identified subject ID, COVID-19 status, age in years and sex. Where available, HLA class I and class II types were taken from metadata supplied by the sample provider and were not determined by assay-based typing. Paper-wide results and their limitations: Clinical and demographic metadata were provided uncurated, with the amount varying by source and participant.

Collaborating institutions collected whole blood in K2EDTA tubes following their own protocols. For TCRbeta analysis, collaborators shipped samples in one of three forms: frozen whole blood, isolated PBMCs, or DNA extracted from either of those sample types. The receptor was derived from a human donor in a cohort sampled during active COVID-19. The sequencing sample was made of peripheral blood.

At the DNA level, the sequence is TGTGCCAGCAGCTTGCCGGGAGGAGGCTACAATGAGCAGTTCTTC. It translates to CASSLPGGGYNEQFF. Here the chain combines TRBV5-4 and TRBJ2-1, and 7 junction bases match TRBD2. Taken from cysteine to phenylalanine, the CDR3 has 15 residues. Solely the CDR3 DNA is kept, with 45 bases framed from the first base. The germline V and J ends show losses of 1 base and 3 bases respectively, and no gene match explains 4 bases of the junction. From a lookup of the germline V gene (reference sequence), CDR1 and CDR2 are SGHNT and YYREEE.